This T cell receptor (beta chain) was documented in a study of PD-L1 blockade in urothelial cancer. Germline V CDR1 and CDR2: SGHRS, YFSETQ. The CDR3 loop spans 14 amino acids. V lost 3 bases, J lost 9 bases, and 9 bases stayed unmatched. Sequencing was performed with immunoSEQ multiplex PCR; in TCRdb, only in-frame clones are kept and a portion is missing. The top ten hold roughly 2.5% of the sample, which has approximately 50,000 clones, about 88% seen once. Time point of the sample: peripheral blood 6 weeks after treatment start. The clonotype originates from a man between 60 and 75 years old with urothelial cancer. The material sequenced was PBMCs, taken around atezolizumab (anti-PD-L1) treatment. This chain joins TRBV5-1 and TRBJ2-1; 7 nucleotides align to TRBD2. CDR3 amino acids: CASSSTGGMSEQFF. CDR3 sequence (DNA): TGCGCCAGCAGCTCGACCGGGGGGATGAGTGAGCAGTTCTTC.